Presented here are 9 T cell receptor beta chains from one specimen sequenced in a study of shared clonotypes between healthy human individuals. Sequencing used immunoSEQ multiplex PCR; TCRdb keeps in-frame clones, though not all of them. Counted here are some 1 million clones, about 75% occurring once; the ten biggest clones make up approximately 1.5%. The material sequenced was memory CD4+ T cells sorted from blood. Stated subset: CD45RA-negative fraction. Receptor source: a man aged 18 to 29 in good health.

The V gene is TRBV5-1, the J gene TRBJ1-6; D perhaps matches TRBD1 (6 bases). The germline CDR1 and CDR2 sequences are SGHRS and YFSETQ. This CDR3 has 14 residues. V lost 4 bases and J lost 8, with 13 bases in between. In DNA form, the CDR3 reads TGCGCCAGCAGCCCCAGGGGTGGTGATTCACCCCTCCACTTT. This codes for CASSPRGGDSPLHF.

Worth noting for this clone: With a much larger clone just one base away, this may be a read error. This specimen includes other DNA sequences encoding the same CDR3. V and J are TRBV5-1 and TRBJ1-1; D is ambiguous. Germline values: CDR1 SGHRS, CDR2 YFSETQ. V lost 2 bases, J lost 1 base, and 6 bases lay in between. This CDR3 spans 13 amino acids. This chain's CDR3 is CASSFGGNTEAFF. DNA for the CDR3: TGCGCCAGCAGCTTCGGTGGGAACACTGAAGCTTTCTTT. Combining the CDR3 with reference TRBV5-1 and TRBJ1-1 gives the whole variable domain KAGVTQTPRYLIKTRGQQVTLSCSPISGHRSVSWYQQTPGQGLQFLFEYFSETQRNKGNFPGRFSGRQFSNSRSEMNVSTLELGDSALYLCASSFGGNTEAFFGQGTRLTVV.

V usage is TRBV19 and J usage is TRBJ1-3; D remains unclear. The ends were cut back, 0 bases at V and 0 bases at J, with 6 bases in the middle. The CDR3 is 15 residues long. Germline V gene lookup returns CDR1 LNHDA and CDR2 SQIVND (reference sequence). CDR3 region: CASSIDKSSGNTIYF. The CDR3 nucleotides are TGTGCCAGTAGTATAGACAAGAGCTCTGGAAACACCATATATTTT.

V and J are TRBV5-1 and TRBJ2-5; tentatively, D is TRBD2 (6 bases). Germline CDR1 is SGHRS and CDR2 is YFSETQ. V gave up 4 bases and J gave up 5 bases, with 18 bases separating them. The CDR3 sequence is 15 residues long. CDR3 region: CASSDSYGGKETQYF. The CDR3 DNA sequence: TGCGCCAGCAGCGATAGTTACGGAGGGAAGGAGACCCAGTACTTC.

The rearrangement links TRBV12-1 to TRBJ2-2; the table's D call of TRBD1 was not tested on the DNA. TRBV12-1 is a pseudogene locus. The CDR3 is 20 residues long. The CDR3 here is CASSLGLNRESTINTGELFF. In nucleotides, the CDR3 is TGTGCCAGCAGCTTGGGCCTTAACAGGGAGTCCACTATCAACACCGGGGAGCTGTTTTTT.

The chain has TRBV6-6 and TRBJ1-2; no reliable D call. Trimming took 8 bases from V and 4 from J, leaving 17 bases between them. The CDR3 is 14 amino acids. Germline V gives CDR1 MNHNY, CDR2 SVGAGI (reference sequence). CDR3 coding DNA: TGTGCCAGCGGGTCGTGGGAGGACCTCTATGGCTACACCTTC. Translated: CASGSWEDLYGYTF.

The V call is TRBV4-3, the J call TRBJ1-2, with D possibly TRBD1 on 5 matching bases. Trimming took 0 bases from V and 3 from J, leaving 14 bases between them. CDR3 length: 16 residues. CDR1 is LGHNA and CDR2 is YSLEER in the germline V gene. CDR3 protein: CASSQDHQGYYYGYTF. DNA for the CDR3: TGCGCCAGCAGCCAAGATCACCAGGGCTATTACTATGGCTACACCTTC.

Worth noting for this clone: Other DNA sequences from this sample encode an identical CDR3 as well. The gene calls are TRBV9 and TRBJ2-5, with 10 bases that match TRBD2. There are 16 residues in the CDR3. The germline V gene encodes CDR1 SGDLS and CDR2 YYNGEE. V lost 0 bases, J lost 4 bases, and 6 bases stayed unmatched. CDR3 sequence (DNA): TGTGCCAGCAGCGTAGCCGGAGCGGGGGGGAGAGAGACCCAGTACTTC. Residues: CASSVAGAGGRETQYF.

In its sample, this clone was seen once. This chain uses TRBV7-2 with TRBJ2-7; 7 bases agree with TRBD2. Unmatched junction bases numbered 7, after V lost 2 bases and J lost 3 bases. Germline V gene data show CDR1 as SGHTA and CDR2 as FQGNSA. CDR3 length: 15 residues. The CDR3 coding sequence is TGTGCCAGCAGCTTATCGGCGGGAGAACACTACGAGCAGTACTTC. This translates into CASSLSAGEHYEQYF.